The sequence of this TCR beta chain was determined in a study of shared clonotypes between healthy human individuals. Study findings and constraints: Read depth was anticipated to influence clonotype sharing among donors.

Profiled with immunoSEQ multiplex PCR; TCRdb holds only in-frame clones, not every one. The data hold about 1 million clones, with about 80% observed a single time. This clone was seen a few times. Its target is not known. Sequenced sample: memory CD4+ T cells sorted from blood. Specified subset: CD45RA-negative fraction. This receptor was obtained from a man aged 18 to 29 in good health.

CDR3 bases: TGTGCCAGCAGCTTCGGGACAGGGTCCTCCGACTATGGCTACACCTTC. Its translation is CASSFGTGSSDYGYTF. This chain connects TRBV5-6 to TRBJ1-2; 9 nucleotides align to TRBD1. The CDR3 has 16 residues. Trimming at V came to 2 bases and at J to 3 bases, leaving 8 bases not matched to a gene. From germline, CDR1 is SGHDT and CDR2 YYEEEE.